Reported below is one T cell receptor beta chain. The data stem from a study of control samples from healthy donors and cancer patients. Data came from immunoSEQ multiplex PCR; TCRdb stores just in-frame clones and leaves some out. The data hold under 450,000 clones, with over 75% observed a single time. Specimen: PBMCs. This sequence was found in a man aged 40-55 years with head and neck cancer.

DNA of the CDR3: TGTGCCAGCAGCTTCAGGACAGGGTGGAACACTGAAGCTTTCTTT. Translation gives CASSFRTGWNTEAFF. The chain combines TRBV11-2 with TRBJ1-1, with 8 bases aligning to TRBD1. Trimming removed 3 bases from V and 1 base from J; junction bases left unmatched: 4. CDR1 and CDR2 from the germline V gene are SGHAT and FQNNGV. This CDR3 spans 15 amino acids.